These T cell receptor beta chains were read from a single sample in a study of T-cell memory formation after mild COVID-19. TCRdb re-derived calls from the 5' RACE reads in MiXCR, one entry per CDR3 protein. The data show about 540,000 distinct CDR3 sequences, about 20% seen once. Material for sequencing was PBMCs or a T cell subset sorted from them (not recorded which). These receptors originate from an adult woman who had mild COVID-19 (a few samples of this study predate the infection). Cell type and time point are not known. CDR3s include the opening cysteine and the closing phenylalanine or tryptophan. D genes are given only for firm matches. Not every row has a clone size; where given, it reads once, few, many or a size class.

>TRBJ2-7|TRBD1|TRBV29-1|-
TGCAGCGTTGAAGATGTACAGGGGGCGGGCGAGCAGTACTTC
CSVEDVQGAGEQYF
>TRBJ2-7|-|TRBV7-2|-
TGTGCCAGCAGCTCACCCCCACAGAGGCCCTACGAGCAGTACTTC
CASSSPPQRPYEQYF
>TRBJ1-2|-|TRBV2|-
TGTGCCAGCAGACCGCCACAGGGCCCCAACTATGGCTACACCTTC
CASRPPQGPNYGYTF
>TRBJ2-7|TRBD1|TRBV7-9|-
TGTGCCAGCAGCACCGGACAGGGGCCAGGGCTCTACGAGCAGTACTTC
CASSTGQGPGLYEQYF
>TRBJ1-1|-|TRBV12-3/TRBV12-4|few
TGTGCCAGCAGTCTGGGTGCAGCTTTCTTT
CASSLGAAFF
>TRBJ2-3|-|TRBV5-1|few
TGCGCCAGCAGCTTGGATCAGAATACGCAGTATTTT
CASSLDQNTQYF
>TRBJ2-3|TRBD2|TRBV12-3/TRBV12-4|-
TGTGCCAGCAGCCACCTTAGCGGGAAGGAGCCAGATACGCAGTATTTT
CASSHLSGKEPDTQYF
>TRBJ1-1|TRBD1|TRBV18|-
TGTGCCAGCTCACCGAACTTACAGGGGGCAGGGGCTGAAGCTTTCTTT
CASSPNLQGAGAEAFF
>TRBJ2-3|TRBD2|TRBV12-3/TRBV12-4|few
TGTGCCAGCAGCCCCGGGAGGGGAGTTGAGGATACGCAGTATTTT
CASSPGRGVEDTQYF
>TRBJ1-3|-|TRBV7-3|-
TGTGCCAGCAGCGTCTCTTCTGGAAACACCATATATTTT
CASSVSSGNTIYF
>TRBJ2-3|-|TRBV5-1|few
TGCGCCAGCAGCTTGGGTAGCGGTAGCACAGATACGCAGTATTTT
CASSLGSGSTDTQYF
>TRBJ2-3|TRBD1|TRBV15|few
TGTGCCACCGCTCAGGGGGCCGGCACAGATACGCAGTATTTT
CATAQGAGTDTQYF
>TRBJ2-7|TRBD2|TRBV14|-
TGTGCCAGCAGCCAAAGTCCGGGACTAGCGAGCTACGAGCAGTACTTC
CASSQSPGLASYEQYF
>TRBJ1-4|TRBD1|TRBV2|-
TGTGCCAGCAGCCCCGGGACAGGGGCAGCAAATGAAAAACTGTTTTTT
CASSPGTGAANEKLFF
>TRBJ2-7|-|TRBV28|many
TGTGCCAGCAGTTCCCGCTACGAGCAGTACTTC
CASSSRYEQYF
>TRBJ2-1|-|TRBV7-2|-
TGTGCCAGCAGCTTGGTACAGGGATTCAATGAGCAGTTCTTC
CASSLVQGFNEQFF
>TRBJ1-5|-|TRBV6-1|few
TGTGCCAGCAGTGCCTCCGGAGGGGGCAATCAGCCCCAGCATTTT
CASSASGGGNQPQHF
>TRBJ2-2|TRBD1|TRBV6-4|few
TGTGCCAGCAGTGACTCGTACAGGGGGCGAGTCGGGGAGCTGTTTTTT
CASSDSYRGRVGELFF
>TRBJ1-2|TRBD1|TRBV5-6|-
TGTGCCAGCACCAGACAGGGGGCCTTCTCTGGCTACACCTTC
CASTRQGAFSGYTF
>TRBJ1-2|-|TRBV20-1|-
TGCAGTGCTAGTCGGGGGAAAGCTAACTATGGCTACACCTTC
CSASRGKANYGYTF
>TRBJ2-1|-|TRBV21-1|-
-
CASSKLRTFGGGTYNEQFF
>TRBJ2-1|TRBD2|TRBV30|few
TGTGCCTGGAGTGTATCTATGACTAGCGCGAGTTTTAATGAGCAGTTCTTC
CAWSVSMTSASFNEQFF
>TRBJ2-5|TRBD1|TRBV5-6|-
TGTGCCAGCAGCTTTTGGGGACAGAGCCTAGGGACCCAGTACTTC
CASSFWGQSLGTQYF
>TRBJ1-1|-|TRBV29-1|few
TGCAGCGTTGGATGGGTGAACACTGAAGCTTTCTTT
CSVGWVNTEAFF
>TRBJ2-2|TRBD1|TRBV25-1|few
TGTGCCAGCAGTGCCGGACAGGGGGCTATCGGGGAGCTGTTTTTT
CASSAGQGAIGELFF
>TRBJ1-5|TRBD1|TRBV29-1|-
TGCAGCGCCGGGGACAGGGAGAATCAGCCCCAGCATTTT
CSAGDRENQPQHF
>TRBJ1-1|-|TRBV16|-
TGTGCCAGCAGCCAATCTGGCAGCCGCGGCACTGAAGCTTTCTTT
CASSQSGSRGTEAFF
>TRBJ1-1|-|TRBV10-3|-
TGTGCCACCGCCCGGGCAGGGAACACTGAAGCTTTCTTT
CATARAGNTEAFF
>TRBJ1-4|-|TRBV5-6|-
TGTGCCAGCAGCTTGGTGGGGGAGCGCGATGAAAAACTGTTTTTT
CASSLVGERDEKLFF
>TRBJ1-2|TRBD1|TRBV11-2|few
TGTGCCAGCAGCCCAGGGGGGACAGGGAACTATGGCTACACCTTC
CASSPGGTGNYGYTF
>TRBJ2-1|-|TRBV15|-
TGTGCCACCAGCAGACAACTAGTCGATGAGCAGTTCTTC
CATSRQLVDEQFF
>TRBJ2-3|-|TRBV9|few
TGTGCCAGCAGCGTGCTGGGAAGACACACAGATACGCAGTATTTT
CASSVLGRHTDTQYF
>TRBJ1-6|TRBD1|TRBV27|few
TGTGCCAGCAGTTTAAAGCCAGGGGGTATTTCACCCCTCCACTTT
CASSLKPGGISPLHF
>TRBJ2-3|TRBD1|TRBV7-6|-
TGTGCCAGCAGCTTACAGGGGGCCGGACCTAGTACGCAGTATTTT
CASSLQGAGPSTQYF
>TRBJ1-4|TRBD1|TRBV15|-
TGTGCCACCAGCAGCCGACAGGGGTCAAATGAAAAACTGTTTTTT
CATSSRQGSNEKLFF
>TRBJ2-2|-|TRBV14|few
TGTGCCAGCAGCCAACATCCGGCTAGGCAGGGAGCGAACACCGGGGAGCTGTTTTTT
CASSQHPARQGANTGELFF
>TRBJ2-7|TRBD2|TRBV12-3/TRBV12-4|-
TGTGCCAGCAGTTATGGTCCTGGCGGGAGTGTGTACGAGCAGTACTTC
CASSYGPGGSVYEQYF
>TRBJ2-7|-|TRBV7-2|-
TGTGCCAGCAGCGCCCGGGCCTACGAGCAGTACTTC
CASSARAYEQYF
>TRBJ1-1|TRBD1|TRBV29-1|-
TGCAGCTTCCTAAAGGGGACAGGGGCAGGAGCTTTCTTT
CSFLKGTGAGAFF